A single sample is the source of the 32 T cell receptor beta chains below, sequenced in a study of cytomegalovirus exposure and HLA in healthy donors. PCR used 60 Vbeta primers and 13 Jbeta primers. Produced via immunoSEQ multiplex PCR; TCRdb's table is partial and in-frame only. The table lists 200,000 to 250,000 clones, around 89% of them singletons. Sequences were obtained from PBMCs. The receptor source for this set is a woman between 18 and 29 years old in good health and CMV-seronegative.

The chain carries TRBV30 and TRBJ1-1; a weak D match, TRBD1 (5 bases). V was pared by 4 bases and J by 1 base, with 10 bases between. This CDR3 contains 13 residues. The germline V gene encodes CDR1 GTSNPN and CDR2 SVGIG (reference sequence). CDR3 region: CAWTDSQNTEAFF. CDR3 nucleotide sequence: TGTGCCTGGACCGACAGCCAGAACACTGAAGCTTTCTTT.

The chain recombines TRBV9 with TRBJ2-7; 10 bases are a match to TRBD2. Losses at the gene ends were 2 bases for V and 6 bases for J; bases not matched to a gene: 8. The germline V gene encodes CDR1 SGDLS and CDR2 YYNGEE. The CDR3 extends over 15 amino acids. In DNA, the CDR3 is TGTGCCAGCAGCGTGACAGCGGGAGGGCCACTCGAGCAGTACTTC. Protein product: CASSVTAGGPLEQYF.

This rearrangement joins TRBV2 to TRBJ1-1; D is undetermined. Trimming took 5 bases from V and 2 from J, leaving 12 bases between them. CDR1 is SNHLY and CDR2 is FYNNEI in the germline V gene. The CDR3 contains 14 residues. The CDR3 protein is CASSIIQSNTEAFF. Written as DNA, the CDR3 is TGTGCCAGCAGTATTATTCAGTCAAACACTGAAGCTTTCTTT.

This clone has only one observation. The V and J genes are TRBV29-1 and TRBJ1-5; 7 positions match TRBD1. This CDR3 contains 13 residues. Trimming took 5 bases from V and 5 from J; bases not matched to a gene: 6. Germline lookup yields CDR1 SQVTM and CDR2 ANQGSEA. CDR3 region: CSVTTGSDQPQHF. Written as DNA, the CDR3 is TGCAGCGTTACGACAGGGTCGGATCAGCCCCAGCATTTT.

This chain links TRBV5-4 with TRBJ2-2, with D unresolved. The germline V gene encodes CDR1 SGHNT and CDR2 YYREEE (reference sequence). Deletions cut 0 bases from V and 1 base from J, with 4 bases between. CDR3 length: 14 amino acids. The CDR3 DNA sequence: TGTGCCAGCAGCTTGGGACAGAACACCGGGGAGCTGTTTTTT. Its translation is CASSLGQNTGELFF.

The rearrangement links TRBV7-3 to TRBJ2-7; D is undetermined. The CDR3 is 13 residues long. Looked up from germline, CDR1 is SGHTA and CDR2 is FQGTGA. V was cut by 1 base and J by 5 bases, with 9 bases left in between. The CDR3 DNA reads TGTGCCAGCAGCTTAAGTGTCCAGGACGAGCAGTACTTC. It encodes CASSLSVQDEQYF.

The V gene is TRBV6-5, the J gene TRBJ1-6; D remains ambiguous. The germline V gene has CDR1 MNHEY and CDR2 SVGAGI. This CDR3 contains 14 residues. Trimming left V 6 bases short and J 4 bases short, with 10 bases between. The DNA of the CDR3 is TGTGCCAGCAGAATGACACGATATAATTCACCCCTCCACTTT. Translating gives CASRMTRYNSPLHF.

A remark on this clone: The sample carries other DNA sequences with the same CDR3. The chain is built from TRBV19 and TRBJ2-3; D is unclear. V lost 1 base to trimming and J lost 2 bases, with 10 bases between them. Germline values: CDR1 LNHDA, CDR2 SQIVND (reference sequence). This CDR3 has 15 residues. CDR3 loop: CASSIGTASTDTQYF. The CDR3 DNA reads TGTGCCAGTAGTATAGGTACAGCTTCCACAGATACGCAGTATTTT.

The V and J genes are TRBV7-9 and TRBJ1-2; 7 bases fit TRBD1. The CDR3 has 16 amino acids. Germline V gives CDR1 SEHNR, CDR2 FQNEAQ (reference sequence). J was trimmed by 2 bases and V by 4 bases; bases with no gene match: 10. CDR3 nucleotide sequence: TGTGCCAGCAGCTCATCAACAACGGGACAGAACTATGGCTACACCTTC. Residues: CASSSSTTGQNYGYTF.

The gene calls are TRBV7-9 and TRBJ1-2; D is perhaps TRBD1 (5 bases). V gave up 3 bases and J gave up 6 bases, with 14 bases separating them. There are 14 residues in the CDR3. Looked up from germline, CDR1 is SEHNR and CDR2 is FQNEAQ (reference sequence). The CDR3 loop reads CASSFEIWGDGYTF. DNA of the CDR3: TGTGCCAGCAGCTTTGAAATTTGGGGCGATGGCTACACCTTC.

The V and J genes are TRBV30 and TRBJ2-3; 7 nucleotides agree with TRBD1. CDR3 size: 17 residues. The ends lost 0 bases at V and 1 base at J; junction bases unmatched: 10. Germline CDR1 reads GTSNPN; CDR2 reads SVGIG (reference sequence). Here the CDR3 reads CAWSVEGGSLGTDTQYF. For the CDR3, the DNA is TGTGCCTGGAGTGTGGAAGGGGGCTCGTTAGGCACAGATACGCAGTATTTT.

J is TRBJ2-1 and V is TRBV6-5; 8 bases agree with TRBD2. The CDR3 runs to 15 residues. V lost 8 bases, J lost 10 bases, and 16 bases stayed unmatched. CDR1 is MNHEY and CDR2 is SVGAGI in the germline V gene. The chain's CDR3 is CASGLAGARSVEQFF. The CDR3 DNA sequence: TGTGCCAGCGGACTAGCTGGGGCCCGGAGTGTCGAGCAGTTCTTC.

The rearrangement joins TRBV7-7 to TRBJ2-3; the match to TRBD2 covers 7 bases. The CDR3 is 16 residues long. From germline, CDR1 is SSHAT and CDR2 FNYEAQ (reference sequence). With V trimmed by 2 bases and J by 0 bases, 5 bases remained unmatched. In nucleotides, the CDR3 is TGTGCCAGCAGCTTATTGGCGGGAGCTAGCACAGATACGCAGTATTTT. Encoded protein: CASSLLAGASTDTQYF.

CDR3 sequence (DNA): TGCGCCAGCAGTGTACAAGTTTCCTACGAGCAGTACTTC. This translates into CASSVQVSYEQYF. The V call is TRBV10-2, the J call TRBJ2-7; no definite D call. CDR1 is WSHSY and CDR2 is SAAADI in the germline V gene. This CDR3 contains 13 residues. Between the trimmed V and J ends, which lost 4 bases and 1 base, there was a span of 8 bases.

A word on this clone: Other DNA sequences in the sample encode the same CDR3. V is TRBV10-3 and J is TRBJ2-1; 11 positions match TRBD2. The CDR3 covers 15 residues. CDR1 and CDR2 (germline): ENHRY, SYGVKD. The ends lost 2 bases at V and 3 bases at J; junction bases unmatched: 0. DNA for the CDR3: TGTGCCATCAGTGAGACTAGCGGGAGCTACAATGAGCAGTTCTTC. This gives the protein CAISETSGSYNEQFF.

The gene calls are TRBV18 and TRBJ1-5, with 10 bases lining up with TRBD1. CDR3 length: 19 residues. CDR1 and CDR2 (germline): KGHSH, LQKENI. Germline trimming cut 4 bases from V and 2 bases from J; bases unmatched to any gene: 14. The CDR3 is CASSHARGTGAGGNQPQHF. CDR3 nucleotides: TGTGCCAGCTCACACGCCCGGGGGACAGGGGCCGGGGGCAATCAGCCCCAGCATTTT.

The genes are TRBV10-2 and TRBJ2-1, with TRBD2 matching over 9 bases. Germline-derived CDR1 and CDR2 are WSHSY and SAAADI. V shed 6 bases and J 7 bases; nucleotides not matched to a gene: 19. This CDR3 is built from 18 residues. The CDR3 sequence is CASRGLIAGGPLFNEQFF. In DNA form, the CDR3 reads TGCGCCAGCAGGGGTCTCATTGCGGGAGGGCCGTTGTTTAATGAGCAGTTCTTC.

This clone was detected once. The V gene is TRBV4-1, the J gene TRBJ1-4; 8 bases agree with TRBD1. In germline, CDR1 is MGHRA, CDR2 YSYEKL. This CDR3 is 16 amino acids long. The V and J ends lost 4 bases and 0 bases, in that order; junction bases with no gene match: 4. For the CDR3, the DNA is TGCGCCAGCAGCCGGACAGGGTCCACAACTAATGAAAAACTGTTTTTT. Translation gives CASSRTGSTTNEKLFF.

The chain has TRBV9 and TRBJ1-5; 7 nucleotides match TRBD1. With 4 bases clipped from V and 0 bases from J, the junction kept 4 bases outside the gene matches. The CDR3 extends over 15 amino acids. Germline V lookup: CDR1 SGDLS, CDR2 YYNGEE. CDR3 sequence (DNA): TGTGCCAGCAGCCCAGGGGGAGTTAGCAATCAGCCCCAGCATTTT. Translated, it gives CASSPGGVSNQPQHF.

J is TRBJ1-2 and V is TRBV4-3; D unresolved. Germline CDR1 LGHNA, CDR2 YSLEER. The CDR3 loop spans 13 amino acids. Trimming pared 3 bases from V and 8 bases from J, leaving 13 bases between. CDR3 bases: TGCGCCAGCAGCCATTCCTCTGGACTCGGCTACACCTTC. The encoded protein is CASSHSSGLGYTF.

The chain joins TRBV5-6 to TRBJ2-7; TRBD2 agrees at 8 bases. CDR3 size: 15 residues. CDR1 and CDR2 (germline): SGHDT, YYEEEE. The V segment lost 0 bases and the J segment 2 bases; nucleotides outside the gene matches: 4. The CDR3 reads CASSLDGGGPYEQYF. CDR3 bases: TGTGCCAGCAGCTTGGACGGGGGGGGACCCTACGAGCAGTACTTC.

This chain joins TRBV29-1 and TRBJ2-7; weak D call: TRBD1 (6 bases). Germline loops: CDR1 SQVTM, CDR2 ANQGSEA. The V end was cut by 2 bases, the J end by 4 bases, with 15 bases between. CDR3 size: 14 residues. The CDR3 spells CSVESGLRGYEQYF. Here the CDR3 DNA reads TGCAGCGTTGAATCAGGGTTGAGGGGGTACGAGCAGTACTTC.

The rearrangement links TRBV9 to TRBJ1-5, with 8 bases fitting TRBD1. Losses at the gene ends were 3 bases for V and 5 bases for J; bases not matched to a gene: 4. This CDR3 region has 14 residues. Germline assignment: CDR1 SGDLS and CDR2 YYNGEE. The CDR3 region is CASSEGQGYQPQHF. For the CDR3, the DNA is TGTGCCAGCAGCGAAGGACAGGGCTATCAGCCCCAGCATTTT. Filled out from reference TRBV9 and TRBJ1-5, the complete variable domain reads DSGVTQTPKHLITATGQRVTLRCSPRSGDLSVYWYQQSLDQGLQFLIQYYNGEERAKGNILERFSAQQFPDLHSELNLSSLELGDSALYFCASSEGQGYQPQHFGDGTRLSIL.

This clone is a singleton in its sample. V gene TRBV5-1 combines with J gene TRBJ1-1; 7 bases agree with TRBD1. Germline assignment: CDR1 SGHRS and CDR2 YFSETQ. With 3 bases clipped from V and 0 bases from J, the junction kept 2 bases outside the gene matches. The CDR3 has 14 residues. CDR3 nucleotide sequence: TGCGCCAGCAGCTCGGACAGGATGAACACTGAAGCTTTCTTT. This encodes CASSSDRMNTEAFF.

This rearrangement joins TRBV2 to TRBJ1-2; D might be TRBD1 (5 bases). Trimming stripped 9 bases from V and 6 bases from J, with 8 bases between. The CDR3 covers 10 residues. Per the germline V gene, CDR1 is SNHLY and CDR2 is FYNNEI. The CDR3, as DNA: TGTGCCAGACGACAGAATGGCTACACCTTC. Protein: CARRQNGYTF.

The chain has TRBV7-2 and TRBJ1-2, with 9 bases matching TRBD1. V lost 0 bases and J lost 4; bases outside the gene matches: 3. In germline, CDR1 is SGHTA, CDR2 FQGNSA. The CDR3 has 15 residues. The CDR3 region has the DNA TGTGCCAGCAGCTTAGCCGGACAGGGGCCCTATGGCTACACCTTC. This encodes CASSLAGQGPYGYTF.

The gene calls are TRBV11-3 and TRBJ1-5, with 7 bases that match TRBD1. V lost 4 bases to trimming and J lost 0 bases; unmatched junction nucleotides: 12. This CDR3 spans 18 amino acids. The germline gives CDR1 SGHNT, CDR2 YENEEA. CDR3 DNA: TGTGCCAGCAGCTCATTACGGGACAGACCTTATAGCAATCAGCCCCAGCATTTT. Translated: CASSSLRDRPYSNQPQHF. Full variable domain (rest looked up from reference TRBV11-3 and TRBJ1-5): EAGVVQSPRYKIIEKKQPVAFWCNPISGHNTLYWYLQNLGQGPELLIRYENEEAVDDSQLPKDRFSAERLKGVDSTLKIQPAELGDSAVYLCASSSLRDRPYSNQPQHFGDGTRLSIL.

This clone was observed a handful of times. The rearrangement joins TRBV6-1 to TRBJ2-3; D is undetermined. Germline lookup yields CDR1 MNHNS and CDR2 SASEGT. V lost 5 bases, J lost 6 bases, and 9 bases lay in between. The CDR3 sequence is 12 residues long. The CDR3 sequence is CASSPNRDTQYF. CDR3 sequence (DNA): TGTGCCAGCAGTCCAAATCGGGATACGCAGTATTTT.

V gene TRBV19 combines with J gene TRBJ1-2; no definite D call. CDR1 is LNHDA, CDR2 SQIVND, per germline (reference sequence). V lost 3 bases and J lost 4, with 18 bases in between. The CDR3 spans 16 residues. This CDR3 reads CASSIPFTSDVYGYTF. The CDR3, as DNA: TGTGCCAGTAGTATCCCATTTACTAGTGACGTCTATGGCTACACCTTC.

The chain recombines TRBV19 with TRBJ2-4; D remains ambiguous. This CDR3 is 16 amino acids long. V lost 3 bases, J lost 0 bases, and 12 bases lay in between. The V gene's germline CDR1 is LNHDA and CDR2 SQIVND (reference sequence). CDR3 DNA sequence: TGTGCCAGTAGTATTCAACACAGTCTAGCCAAAAACATTCAGTACTTC. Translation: CASSIQHSLAKNIQYF.

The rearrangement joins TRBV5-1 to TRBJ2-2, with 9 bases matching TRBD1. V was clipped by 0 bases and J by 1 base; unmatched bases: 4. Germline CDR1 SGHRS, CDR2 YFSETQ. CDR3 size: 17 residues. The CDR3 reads CASSLGMDRGNTGELFF. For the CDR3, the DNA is TGCGCCAGCAGCTTGGGGATGGACAGGGGGAACACCGGGGAGCTGTTTTTT.

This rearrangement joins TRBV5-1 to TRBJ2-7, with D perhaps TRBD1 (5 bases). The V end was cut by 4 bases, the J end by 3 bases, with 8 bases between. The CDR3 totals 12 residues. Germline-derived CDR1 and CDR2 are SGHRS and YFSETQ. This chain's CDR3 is CASSPDSYEQYF. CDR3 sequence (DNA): TGCGCCAGCAGCCCCGACAGCTACGAGCAGTACTTC. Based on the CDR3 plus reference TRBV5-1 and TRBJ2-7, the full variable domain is KAGVTQTPRYLIKTRGQQVTLSCSPISGHRSVSWYQQTPGQGLQFLFEYFSETQRNKGNFPGRFSGRQFSNSRSEMNVSTLELGDSALYLCASSPDSYEQYFGPGTRLTVT.